Listed here are 2 T cell receptor beta chains from one sample, sequenced in a study of blood T cell repertoires in COVID-19. Assay used: immunoSEQ multiplex PCR; TCRdb lists only in-frame clones, some missing. This sample carries 120,000 to 150,000 clones, 88% of them seen once, and the ten largest clones take 1.2%. Material for sequencing was PBMCs or T cells enriched from blood (not recorded which). These receptors all stem from a woman in her 30s with acute COVID-19.

This sequence joins TRBV7-2 and TRBJ2-5, with D hard to call. CDR1 is SGHTA, CDR2 FQGNSA, per germline. This CDR3 spans 12 amino acids. Trimming took off 4 bases at V and 5 bases at J, with 8 bases between the two ends. CDR3 nucleotides: TGTGCCAGCAGCTCCTTGCGGGAGACCCAGTACTTC. This encodes CASSSLRETQYF.

This clone appeared a few times. The rearrangement links TRBV15 to TRBJ2-1; possible D gene TRBD2, 5 bases. The V gene lost 5 bases and the J gene lost 6 bases, with 20 bases spanning the gap. The CDR3 loop spans 16 amino acids. CDR1 LNHNV and CDR2 YYDKDF come from the germline V gene (reference sequence). The DNA for the CDR3 is TGTGCCACCAGCTTACTAGTCACGGGAAGTCGCAATGAGCAGTTCTTC. Translating gives CATSLLVTGSRNEQFF. The full variable domain, with the rest looked up from reference TRBV15 and TRBJ2-1, is DAMVIQNPRYQVTQFGKPVTLSCSQTLNHNVMYWYQQKSSQAPKLLFHYYDKDFNNEADTPDNFQSRRPNTSFCFLDIRSPGLGDTAMYLCATSLLVTGSRNEQFFGPGTRLTVL.